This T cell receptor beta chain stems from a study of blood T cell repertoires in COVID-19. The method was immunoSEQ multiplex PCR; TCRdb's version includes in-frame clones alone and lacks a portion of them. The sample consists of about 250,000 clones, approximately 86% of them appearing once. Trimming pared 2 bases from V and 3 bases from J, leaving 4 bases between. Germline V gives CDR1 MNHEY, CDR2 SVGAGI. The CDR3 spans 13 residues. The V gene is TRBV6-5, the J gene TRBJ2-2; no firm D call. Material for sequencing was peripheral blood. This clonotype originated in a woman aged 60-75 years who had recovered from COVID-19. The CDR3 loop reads CASSYSYTGELFF. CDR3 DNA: TGTGCCAGCAGTTACAGCTACACCGGGGAGCTGTTTTTT.